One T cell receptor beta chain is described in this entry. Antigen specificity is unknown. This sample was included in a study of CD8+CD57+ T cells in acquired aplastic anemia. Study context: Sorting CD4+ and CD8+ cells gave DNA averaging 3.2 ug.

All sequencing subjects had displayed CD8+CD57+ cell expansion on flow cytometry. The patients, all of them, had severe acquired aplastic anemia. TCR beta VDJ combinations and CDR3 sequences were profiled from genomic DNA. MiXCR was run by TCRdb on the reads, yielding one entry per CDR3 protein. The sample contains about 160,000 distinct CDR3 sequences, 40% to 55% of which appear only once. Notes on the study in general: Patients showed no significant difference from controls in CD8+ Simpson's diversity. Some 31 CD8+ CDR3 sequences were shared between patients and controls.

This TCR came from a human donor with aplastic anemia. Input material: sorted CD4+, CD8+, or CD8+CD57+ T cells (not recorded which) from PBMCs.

CDR3 region: CSVLGGAVGYTF. The CDR3 DNA follows: TGCAGCGTCCTCGGAGGGGCGGTTGGCTACACCTTC. This chain connects TRBV29-1 to TRBJ1-2; D is perhaps TRBD1 (5 bases). V shed 6 bases and J shed 7 bases, with 15 bases lying between them. This CDR3 has 12 residues. Germline-derived CDR1 and CDR2 are SQVTM and ANQGSEA.